This TCR beta chain was recovered during a study of T cells in Graves' hyperthyroidism and ophthalmopathy. Amplification yielded TCR beta CDR3 regions, with RNA transcripts as the source. When the TCR CDR3 underwent first-round RT-PCR, the HTBI primer set was used. Using its own MiXCR run on the multiplex PCR reads, TCRdb lists one record per CDR3 protein. Among around 350,000 distinct CDR3 sequences, roughly a sixth were seen once, and the ten largest hold approximately 35%. This clonotype was recorded a few times. Germline V gene lookup returns CDR1 LNHNV and CDR2 YYDKDF (reference sequence). This CDR3 is 15 amino acids long. V lost 5 bases, J lost 3 bases, and 16 bases lay in between.

Sequencing was performed on blood. The chain is built from TRBV15 and TRBJ1-1; possibly TRBD1 for D (6 bases). The receptor was isolated from a woman aged 25-40 years with Graves' hyperthyroidism that later progressed to Graves' ophthalmopathy. CDR3 amino acids: CATSSDTGIYTEAFF. CDR3 bases: TGTGCCACCAGCTCAGATACAGGGATCTACACTGAAGCTTTCTTT.